One T cell receptor beta chain is described in this entry. Its specificity is unknown. This sample stems from a study of shared clonotypes between healthy human individuals. Study observations and caveats: With a few donors compared, around 5% of naive CD4 clonotypes were shared.

Trimming removed 5 bases from V and 7 bases from J; junction bases left unmatched: 10. The CDR3 covers 15 residues. The V gene's germline CDR1 is SGHVS and CDR2 FNYEAQ. In the naive CD8 group, cells lacked CD45RO and were positively selected for CCR7, so terminally differentiated effector memory CD45RA+ cells were left out. TCRdb's table, derived via immunoSEQ multiplex PCR, lists solely in-frame clones and lacks some. The sample has about 2,200,000 clones; more than 85% are singletons. The receptor comes from a man aged 18 to 30 in good health. Some clones in this sample may be carry-over from other donors' samples. The sequenced material came from naive CD8+ T cells from PBMCs. The chain combines TRBV7-6 with TRBJ2-7, with 11 positions matching TRBD1. CDR3 coding DNA: TGTGCCAGCAGCCAAAGGACAGGGGGCGCGGGTGAGCAGTACTTC. It is translated as CASSQRTGGAGEQYF.